Presented here are 5 T cell receptor beta chains from one specimen sequenced in a study of cytomegalovirus exposure and HLA in healthy donors. TCRdb's table, derived via immunoSEQ multiplex PCR, lists solely in-frame clones and lacks some. Of some 110,000 clones listed, approximately 90% are singletons. The specimen was PBMCs. The receptor set was obtained from a man aged 18 to 35 in good health and CMV-seropositive.

The rearrangement uses TRBV5-4 and TRBJ2-5, with D maybe TRBD1 (6 bases). Germline values: CDR1 SGHNT, CDR2 YYREEE (reference sequence). Trimming pared 4 bases from V and 2 bases from J, leaving 12 bases between. The CDR3 has 14 amino acids. The CDR3 loop reads CASSPGGGQETQYF. The CDR3 nucleotides read TGTGCCAGCAGCCCTGGGGGCGGACAAGAGACCCAGTACTTC.

This rearrangement joins TRBV6-1 to TRBJ1-2, with D hard to call. Germline assignment: CDR1 MNHNS and CDR2 SASEGT. V was pared by 1 base and J by 4 bases, with 10 bases between. This CDR3 has 14 amino acids. This CDR3 is CASSEVAGSYGYTF. In DNA form, the CDR3 reads TGTGCCAGCAGTGAAGTAGCCGGCTCCTATGGCTACACCTTC.

V and J are TRBV5-8 and TRBJ1-2, with 9 bases identical to TRBD1. The V segment lost 0 bases and the J segment 8 bases; nucleotides outside the gene matches: 8. The CDR3 is 15 amino acids. Germline CDR1 SGHTS, CDR2 YDEGEE. Here the CDR3 reads CASSLAVGTGYGYTF. In nucleotides, the CDR3 is TGTGCCAGCAGCTTGGCGGTCGGGACAGGGTACGGCTACACCTTC.

J is TRBJ2-7 and V is TRBV7-2, with TRBD1 matching over 9 bases. The germline gives CDR1 SGHTA, CDR2 FQGNSA. The CDR3 runs to 15 residues. The V and J ends lost 0 bases and 6 bases, in that order; junction bases with no gene match: 6. The CDR3 region has the DNA TGTGCCAGCAGCTTAGCCTGGACAGGGGTCCGCGAGCAGTACTTC. It yields the protein CASSLAWTGVREQYF.

The chain is built from TRBV10-1 and TRBJ2-7; D uncertain. Germline-derived CDR1 and CDR2 are WNHNN and SYGVQD (reference sequence). The CDR3 is made up of 13 amino acids. The V end was cut by 3 bases, the J end by 2 bases, with 8 bases between. The CDR3 bases are TGCGCCAGCAGTGACTACCGAACCTACGAGCAGTACTTC. As protein: CASSDYRTYEQYF.